The 21 T cell receptor beta chains in this list originate from one sample, sequenced in a study of blood T cell repertoires in COVID-19. The method was immunoSEQ multiplex PCR; TCRdb's version includes in-frame clones alone and lacks a portion of them. This table has around 300,000 clones, 75% to 90% appearing once. The sample comprised PBMCs or T cells enriched from blood (not recorded which). The receptors stem from a woman aged 18-29 years who had recovered from COVID-19.

The chain links TRBV3-1 (or the pseudogene TRBV3-2) to TRBJ1-2; 9 bases agree with TRBD1. V lost 6 bases and J lost 4; bases outside the gene matches: 3. Germline V gives CDR1 LGHDT, CDR2 YNNKEL (reference sequence). The CDR3 has 13 residues. Written as DNA, the CDR3 is TGTGCCAGCAGGGGACAGGGTGGCTATGGCTACACCTTC. This sequence encodes CASRGQGGYGYTF.

The chain combines TRBV7-9 with TRBJ1-1; the D gene is possibly TRBD1 (5 bases). The CDR3 sequence is 15 residues long. V was shortened by 3 bases and J by 0 bases, with 11 bases between the two germline ends. Germline-derived CDR1 and CDR2 are SEHNR and FQNEAQ (reference sequence). The DNA for the CDR3 is TGTGCCAGCAGCTTCTCGACAGTGCTGAACACTGAAGCTTTCTTT. The encoded protein is CASSFSTVLNTEAFF.

This chain connects TRBV6-4 to TRBJ1-6; D uncertain. Trimming stripped 4 bases from V and 1 base from J, with 2 bases between. Germline assignment: CDR1 MRHNA and CDR2 SNTAGT. The CDR3 has 13 residues. The DNA for the CDR3 is TGTGCCAGCAGTGCGTCCTATAATTCACCCCTCCACTTT. Its translation is CASSASYNSPLHF.

The chain links TRBV5-6 to TRBJ1-1; TRBD1 matches 10 bases. J was trimmed by 4 bases and V by 4 bases; bases with no gene match: 10. Germline V CDR1 and CDR2: SGHDT, YYEEEE. The CDR3 runs 16 residues. In nucleotides, the CDR3 is TGTGCCAGCAGCAAGTTAGGGACAGGGGCCATCACTGAAGCTTTCTTT. Encoded protein: CASSKLGTGAITEAFF. Variable domain in full (rest from reference TRBV5-6 and TRBJ1-1): DAGVTQSPTHLIKTRGQQVTLRCSPKSGHDTVSWYQQALGQGPQFIFQYYEEEERQRGNFPDRFSGHQFPNYSSELNVNALLLGDSALYLCASSKLGTGAITEAFFGQGTRLTVV.

This chain's CDR3 is CAMLSVPGTIYF. The CDR3 DNA follows: TGTGCCATGCTTTCGGTTCCGGGCACCATATATTTT. The rearrangement links TRBV2 to TRBJ1-3; D gene unclear. Germline V CDR1 and CDR2: SNHLY, FYNNEI. This CDR3 has 12 amino acids. V lost 10 bases, J lost 9 bases, and 16 bases lay in between.

The V call is TRBV10-2, the J call TRBJ2-5; 10 nucleotides agree with TRBD1. The CDR3 length is 13 residues. With V trimmed by 8 bases and J by 5 bases, 5 bases remained unmatched. The germline V gene encodes CDR1 WSHSY and CDR2 SAAADI. CDR3 protein: CASWTGGGETQYF. The CDR3 DNA follows: TGCGCCAGCTGGACAGGGGGAGGGGAGACCCAGTACTTC.

The chain combines TRBV7-9 with TRBJ2-1; 12 bases line up with TRBD2. Germline CDR1 and CDR2: SEHNR and FQNEAQ (reference sequence). This CDR3 is 17 amino acids long. V shed 2 bases and J 9 bases; nucleotides not matched to a gene: 11. CDR3 loop: CASSLRASGGAASEQFF. The DNA for the CDR3 is TGTGCCAGCAGCTTACGGGCTAGCGGGGGGGCCGCCAGTGAGCAGTTCTTC.

CDR3 loop: CASRSWTGGNYGYTF. The CDR3 DNA is TGTGCCAGCAGATCTTGGACAGGGGGCAACTATGGCTACACCTTC. This chain links TRBV7-2 with TRBJ1-2; 11 bases align to TRBD1. This CDR3 spans 15 amino acids. From germline, CDR1 is SGHTA and CDR2 FQGNSA. V shed 6 bases, J shed 2 bases, and the junction held 5 bases outside the gene matches.

The chain recombines TRBV3-1 (or the pseudogene TRBV3-2) with TRBJ2-5; the match to TRBD2 covers 13 bases. This CDR3 is 16 amino acids long. Germline-derived CDR1 and CDR2 are LGHDT and YNNKEL (reference sequence). With V trimmed by 5 bases and J by 1 base, 4 bases remained unmatched. CDR3 DNA sequence: TGTGCCAGCAGCTATACTAGCGGGGGGGTCCAAGAGACCCAGTACTTC. Its protein product is CASSYTSGGVQETQYF.

The rearrangement joins TRBV27 to TRBJ1-1; D is ambiguous. CDR1 and CDR2 from the germline V gene are MNHEY and SMNVEV (reference sequence). V dropped 2 bases and J dropped 1 base, with 11 bases sitting between them. This CDR3 has 15 amino acids. CDR3: CASSLGPGRNTEAFF. The CDR3 DNA reads TGTGCCAGCAGTTTAGGCCCGGGGAGGAACACTGAAGCTTTCTTT.

The chain joins TRBV11-2 to TRBJ1-2, with 7 bases aligning to TRBD1. CDR3 length: 14 amino acids. Germline CDR1 SGHAT, CDR2 FQNNGV. Trimming at V came to 4 bases and at J to 4 bases, leaving 6 bases not matched to a gene. The CDR3 loop reads CASSSITGAYGYTF. In DNA form, the CDR3 reads TGTGCCAGCAGCTCTATTACAGGGGCCTATGGCTACACCTTC. Full variable domain (outside the CDR3, taken from reference TRBV11-2 and TRBJ1-2): EAGVAQSPRYKIIEKRQSVAFWCNPISGHATLYWYQQILGQGPKLLIQFQNNGVVDDSQLPKDRFSAERLKGVDSTLKIQPAKLEDSAVYLCASSSITGAYGYTFGSGTRLTVV.

The table lists this clone with a count of one. The chain recombines TRBV28 with TRBJ1-3; 7 bases fit TRBD1. Trimming removed 6 bases from V and 0 bases from J; junction bases left unmatched: 8. Germline V CDR1 and CDR2: MDHEN, SYDVKM. The CDR3 extends over 16 amino acids. CDR3 in amino acids: CASSKNRGNSGNTIYF. In DNA, the CDR3 is TGTGCCAGCAGCAAGAACAGGGGAAACTCTGGAAACACCATATATTTT.

The CDR3 region is CSVEGRFREMRETQYF. CDR3 nucleotides: TGCAGCGTTGAAGGGAGGTTTAGGGAGATGAGGGAGACCCAGTACTTC. The genes are TRBV29-1 and TRBJ2-5; D is perhaps TRBD2 (5 bases). The CDR3 is made up of 16 amino acids. Germline CDR1 and CDR2: SQVTM and ANQGSEA. The ends were cut back, 1 base at V and 5 bases at J, with 20 bases in the middle.

The chain uses TRBV4-1 and TRBJ2-7, with 8 bases aligning to TRBD2. This CDR3 spans 15 amino acids. J gave up 3 bases and V 5 bases, and 9 bases lay outside the gene matches. The V gene's germline CDR1 is MGHRA and CDR2 YSYEKL. The CDR3 loop reads CASSGLASPLYEQYF. CDR3 DNA sequence: TGCGCCAGCAGCGGACTAGCATCCCCTCTCTACGAGCAGTACTTC.

The table lists this clone with a few counts. This specimen includes other DNA sequences encoding the same CDR3. The chain carries TRBV28 and TRBJ1-2; D unresolved. The germline V gene has CDR1 MDHEN and CDR2 SYDVKM. This CDR3 is built from 14 residues. V dropped 2 bases and J dropped 2 bases, with 9 bases sitting between them. The CDR3 coding sequence is TGTGCCAGCAGTTTAGGGCAGGTCAACTATGGCTACACCTTC. Translating gives CASSLGQVNYGYTF.

The chain has TRBV28 and TRBJ1-2; no firm D call. Trimming removed 2 bases at V and 3 bases at J, with 13 bases between. The CDR3 runs to 15 residues. Germline CDR1 reads MDHEN; CDR2 reads SYDVKM. The CDR3 sequence: CASSLDLGGDYGYTF. CDR3 nucleotide sequence: TGTGCCAGCAGTTTAGATTTGGGAGGCGACTATGGCTACACCTTC.

The rearrangement joins TRBV6-1 to TRBJ1-5; D gene ambiguous. This CDR3 spans 16 amino acids. V lost 2 bases, J lost 0 bases, and 11 bases lay in between. The germline V gene encodes CDR1 MNHNS and CDR2 SASEGT. The CDR3 coding sequence is TGTGCCAGCAGTGAATTCCACTCTTATAGCAATCAGCCCCAGCATTTT. Its protein product is CASSEFHSYSNQPQHF.

The V and J genes are TRBV3-1 (or the pseudogene TRBV3-2) and TRBJ1-2; 7 bases map to TRBD1. Germline CDR1 is LGHDT and CDR2 is YNNKEL (reference sequence). The CDR3 consists of 15 residues. The ends lost 10 bases at V and 6 bases at J; junction bases unmatched: 17. DNA for the CDR3: TGTGCCAAAGAGACAGGGACGGCGTCACGGGATGGCTACACCTTC. Translation: CAKETGTASRDGYTF.

The genes are TRBV2 and TRBJ1-5; D is ambiguous. Looked up from germline, CDR1 is SNHLY and CDR2 is FYNNEI. Trimming took off 1 base at V and 2 bases at J, with 9 bases between the two ends. The CDR3 sequence is 15 residues long. CDR3 in amino acids: CASSEGRAGNQPQHF. CDR3 bases: TGTGCCAGCAGTGAAGGGAGGGCTGGCAATCAGCCCCAGCATTTT.

The chain uses TRBV6-5 and TRBJ2-5; no firm D call. There are 15 residues in the CDR3. Per the germline V gene, CDR1 is MNHEY and CDR2 is SVGAGI. V lost 6 bases, J lost 2 bases, and 16 bases lay in between. CDR3 residues: CASRARVPKQETQYF. CDR3 DNA: TGTGCCAGCAGGGCCCGGGTCCCCAAACAAGAGACCCAGTACTTC.

V and J are TRBV6-4 and TRBJ1-2; the D gene is possibly TRBD1 (5 bases). The germline gives CDR1 MRHNA, CDR2 SNTAGT. The V and J ends lost 10 bases and 6 bases respectively, with 18 bases between them. This CDR3 comprises 13 residues. The CDR3 region is CATRWGGENGYTF. The CDR3 nucleotides are TGTGCCACCCGGTGGGGGGGAGAAAATGGCTACACCTTC.